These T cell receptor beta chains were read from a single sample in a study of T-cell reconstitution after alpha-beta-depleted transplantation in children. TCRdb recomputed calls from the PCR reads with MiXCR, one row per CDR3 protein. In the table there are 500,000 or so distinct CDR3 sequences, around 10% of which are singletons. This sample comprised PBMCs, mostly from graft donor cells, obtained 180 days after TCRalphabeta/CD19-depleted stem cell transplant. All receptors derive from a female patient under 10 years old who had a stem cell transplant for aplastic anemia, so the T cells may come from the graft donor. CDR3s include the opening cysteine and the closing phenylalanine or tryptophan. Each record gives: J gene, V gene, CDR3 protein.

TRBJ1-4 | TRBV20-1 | CSADELATNEKLFF
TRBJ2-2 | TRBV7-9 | CASSFAGTGGNTGELFF
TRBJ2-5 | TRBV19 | CASGQDRGAEETQYF
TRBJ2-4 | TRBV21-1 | CAHRDRGNIQYF
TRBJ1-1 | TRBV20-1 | CSAYAPGIHTEAFF
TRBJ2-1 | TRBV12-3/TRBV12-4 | CASSASVTPSSYNEQFF
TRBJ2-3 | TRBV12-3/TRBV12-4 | CASSFRWDNTQYF
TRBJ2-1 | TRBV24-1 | CATSATSGHNEQFF
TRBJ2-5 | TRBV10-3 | CAITHLPETQYF
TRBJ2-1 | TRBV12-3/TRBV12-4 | CASSLSPGYNEQFF
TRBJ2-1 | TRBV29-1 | CSVDGHPNLSYNEQFF
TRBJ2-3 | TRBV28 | CASSLFGDSTDTQYF
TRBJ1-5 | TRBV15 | CATSRGGGDRANQPQHF
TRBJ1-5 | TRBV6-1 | CASSGRNQPQHF
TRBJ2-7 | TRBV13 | CASSLNLGLPVREQYF
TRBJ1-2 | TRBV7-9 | CASSTRDRANYGYTF
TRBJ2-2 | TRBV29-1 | CSARDRDHTGELFF
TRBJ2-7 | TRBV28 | CASNSPSVSSYEQYF
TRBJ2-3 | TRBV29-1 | CSVWRVTDTQYF
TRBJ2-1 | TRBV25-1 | CATRGASGKNEQFF
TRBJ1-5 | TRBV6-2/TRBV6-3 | CASSGRGLKDKSNQPQHF
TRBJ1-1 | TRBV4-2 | CASSRLRVTEAFF
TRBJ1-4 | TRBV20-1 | CSAPSVANEKLFF
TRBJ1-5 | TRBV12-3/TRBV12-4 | CASSLETRSQPQHF
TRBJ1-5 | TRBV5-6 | CASSLVGWDQPQHF
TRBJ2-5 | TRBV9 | CASSVVPKETQYF
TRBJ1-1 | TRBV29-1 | CSVEDLRGEAFF
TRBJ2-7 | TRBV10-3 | CAISESAGVVYEQYF